This entry lists 10 T cell receptor beta chains sequenced from one sample in a study of T cell repertoires in cytomegalovirus infection. The antigens these receptors bind are not known. TCRdb reprocessed the reads via MiXCR and lists one record per CDR3 protein. The table has fewer than 1,000,000 distinct CDR3 sequences, around 32% seen once. The source was cultured CD8+ T cells from PBMCs, collected from culture after CMV antigen stimulation. These receptors came from a human donor in good health (CMV status not recorded). Some clones in this sample may be carry-over from other donors' samples.

This clonotype was seen ten or more times. The rearrangement joins TRBV6-1 to TRBJ2-3; D not resolved. The V gene's germline CDR1 is MNHNS and CDR2 SASEGT. CDR3 length: 16 amino acids. Deletions cut 1 base from V and 3 bases from J, with 14 bases between. The CDR3 DNA follows: TGTGCCAGCAGTGAAGGGCAATATACGGGTACAGATACGCAGTATTTT. It translates to CASSEGQYTGTDTQYF.

The J gene is TRBJ2-3, the V gene TRBV18; a weak D match, TRBD1 (7 bases). CDR3 length: 16 residues. Germline loops: CDR1 KGHSH, CDR2 LQKENI. V was cut by 2 bases and J by 3 bases, with 15 bases left in between. The DNA of the CDR3 is TGTGCCAGCTCACCAGTTTCAGGGGGGCCAACAGATACGCAGTATTTT. As protein: CASSPVSGGPTDTQYF. Variable domain in full (rest from reference TRBV18 and TRBJ2-3): NAGVMQNPRHLVRRRGQEARLRCSPMKGHSHVYWYRQLPEEGLKFMVYLQKENIIDESGMPKERFSAEFPKEGPSILRIQQVVRGDSAAYFCASSPVSGGPTDTQYFGPGTRLTVL.

The CDR3 reads CASSYPRTSGFHEQYV. The DNA of the CDR3 is TGTGCCAGCAGTTACCCCAGGACTAGCGGGTTCCACGAGCAGTACGTC. This chain uses TRBV6-6 with TRBJ2-7, with 11 bases fitting TRBD2. The V gene end was trimmed by 2 bases and the J gene end by 5 bases; junction bases not matched to a gene: 8. CDR1 is MNHNY, CDR2 SVGAGI, per germline (reference sequence). CDR3 length: 16 residues.

In its sample, this clonotype was seen a few times. V gene TRBV14 combines with J gene TRBJ2-3; 8 bases align to TRBD2. Germline V gives CDR1 SGHDN, CDR2 FVKESK. The V segment lost 0 bases and the J segment 5 bases; nucleotides outside the gene matches: 10. This CDR3 has 17 amino acids. Written as DNA, the CDR3 is TGTGCCAGCAGCCAAGATGAGTACGGGGGGGCCGAAGATACGCAGTATTTT. Translating it yields CASSQDEYGGAEDTQYF.

A few counts support this clonotype. V is TRBV6-1 and J is TRBJ2-1; 9 bases align to TRBD1. Trimming cost V 5 bases and J 5 bases; bases outside gene matches: 10. Germline CDR1 and CDR2: MNHNS and SASEGT. This CDR3 contains 16 residues. Written as DNA, the CDR3 is TGTGCCAGCAGTTCTTCCCTCCGGGACAGGGACAATGAGCAGTTCTTC. Its translation: CASSSSLRDRDNEQFF.

This clonotype was detected only a few times. The chain employs TRBV29-1 and TRBJ2-1; D remains unclear. Germline lookup yields CDR1 SQVTM and CDR2 ANQGSEA. The CDR3 extends over 10 amino acids. Trimming shortened V by 1 base and J by 8 bases, and 3 bases separated the two germline ends. Written as DNA, the CDR3 is TGCAGCGTTGAAGGGTATGAGCAGTTCTTC. Protein: CSVEGYEQFF.

This clonotype was recorded a few times. The chain employs TRBV6-2 or TRBV6-3 and TRBJ2-1; D unclear. The CDR3 is 13 residues long. The V and J ends lost 9 bases and 0 bases respectively, with 9 bases between them. Germline loops: CDR1 MNHEY, CDR2 SVGEGT. CDR3: CASLGNSYNEQFF. CDR3 nucleotides: TGTGCCAGTCTCGGTAACTCCTACAATGAGCAGTTCTTC.

The rearrangement uses TRBV10-3 and TRBJ2-7; TRBD1 agrees at 9 bases. Trimming removed 1 base from V and 3 bases from J; junction bases left unmatched: 13. CDR3 length: 18 amino acids. The germline V gene encodes CDR1 ENHRY and CDR2 SYGVKD. The CDR3 loop is CAISELPGQGTFGYEQYF. CDR3 DNA: TGTGCCATCAGTGAGTTGCCGGGACAGGGTACTTTTGGCTACGAGCAGTACTTC.

This clonotype was observed a handful of times. V is TRBV24-1 and J is TRBJ2-1; 9 nucleotides match TRBD2. The germline gives CDR1 KGHDR, CDR2 SFDVKD. The CDR3 is made up of 16 amino acids. J lost 7 bases, V lost 0 bases, and 6 bases had no gene match. The CDR3 DNA follows: TGTGCCACCAGTGATTTGGCGGGGGGGCAATTGAATGAGCAGTTCTTC. This encodes CATSDLAGGQLNEQFF.

The chain carries TRBV15 and TRBJ1-1; perhaps TRBD1 as D (6 bases). The CDR3 runs to 16 residues. V lost 1 base and J lost 1, with 13 bases in between. The germline V gene encodes CDR1 LNHNV and CDR2 YYDKDF (reference sequence). The CDR3 region is CATSRVRGTGNTEAFF. Here the CDR3 DNA reads TGTGCCACCAGCAGAGTTAGGGGGACGGGGAACACTGAAGCTTTCTTT.